In this sample, the clone carrying this T cell receptor beta chain turned up once. The germline gene is not matched at one end of the junction; a read error may be the cause. Germline V lookup: CDR1 LNHDA, CDR2 SQIVND (reference sequence). The CDR3 loop spans 12 amino acids. Profiled with immunoSEQ multiplex PCR; TCRdb holds only in-frame clones, not every one. The data show under 150,000 clones, 84% seen once. The sample belongs to a study of blood T cell repertoires in COVID-19. The receptor comes from a woman at least 80 years old in a cohort sampled during active or convalescent COVID-19. Sequencing used peripheral blood. The V gene is TRBV19, the J gene TRBJ2-7; D not certain. CDR3 sequence reads: CAGSMPGYEQYF. CDR3 nucleotide sequence: TGTGCCGGTAGTATGCCCGGTTACGAGCAGTACTTC. The full variable domain, completed using reference TRBV19 and TRBJ2-7, is DGGITQSPKYLFRKEGQNVTLSCEQNLNHDAMYWYRQDPGQGLRLIYYSQIVNDFQKGDIAEGYSVSREKKESFPLTVTSAQKNPTAFYLCAGSMPGYEQYFGPGTRLTVT.